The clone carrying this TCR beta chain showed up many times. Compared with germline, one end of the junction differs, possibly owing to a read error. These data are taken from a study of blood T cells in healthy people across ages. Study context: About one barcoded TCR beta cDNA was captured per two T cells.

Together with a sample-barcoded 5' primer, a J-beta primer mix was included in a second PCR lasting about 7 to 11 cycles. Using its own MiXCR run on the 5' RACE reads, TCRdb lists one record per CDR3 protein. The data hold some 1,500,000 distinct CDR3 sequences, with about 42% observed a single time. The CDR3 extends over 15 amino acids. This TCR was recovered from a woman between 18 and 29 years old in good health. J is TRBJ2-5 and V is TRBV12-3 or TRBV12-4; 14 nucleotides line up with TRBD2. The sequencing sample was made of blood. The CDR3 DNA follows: TGTGCTAGCAGCCCGGGACTAGCGGGGGCAGAGACCCAGTACTTC. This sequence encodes CASSPGLAGAETQYF.